One and the same sample provided the 28 T cell receptor beta chains below, sequenced in a study of CD8 T cells in Susac syndrome. RNA was extracted with the RNeasy kit, and a quantity of about 0.5 to 1 ug was reverse transcribed using random hexamers. MiXCR, applied by TCRdb to the immunoSEQ multiplex PCR reads, yields one record per CDR3 protein. Here the sample spans fewer than 90,000 distinct CDR3 sequences, around 93% being singletons. The sequencing input was CD8+ T cells from PBMCs. These receptors came from a human donor with Susac syndrome.

The J gene is TRBJ1-3, the V gene TRBV20-1; D is undetermined. The length of the CDR3 is 17 residues. V was clipped by 1 base and J by 0 bases, with 16 bases between them. Germline CDR1 DFQATT, CDR2 SNEGSKA (reference sequence). CDR3 coding DNA: TGCAGTGCTAGAGGTGGAGACGGAATGTTCTCTGGAAACACCATATATTTT. It is translated as CSARGGDGMFSGNTIYF.

The chain joins TRBV6-1 to TRBJ1-5; 7 positions agree with TRBD1. The V and J ends lost 3 bases and 7 bases, in that order; junction bases with no gene match: 9. This CDR3 region has 15 residues. CDR1 and CDR2 (germline): MNHNS, SASEGT. The CDR3 sequence is CASSDNTGVGQPQHF. CDR3 DNA: TGTGCCAGCAGTGATAACACAGGGGTAGGGCAGCCCCAGCATTTT.

DNA for the CDR3: TGTGCCAGCAGCCGTTCCGGGACAGGGGGCAATTTGGATGGCTACACCTTC. The encoded protein is CASSRSGTGGNLDGYTF. This chain uses TRBV4-2 with TRBJ1-2, with 12 bases matching TRBD1. CDR1 LGHNA and CDR2 YNFKEQ come from the germline V gene. The CDR3 has 17 residues. J lost 6 bases, V lost 4 bases, and 12 bases had no gene match.

V gene TRBV6-5 combines with J gene TRBJ2-1; possibly TRBD1 or TRBD2 for D (5 bases each). The germline CDR1 and CDR2 sequences are MNHEY and SVGAGI. The ends were cut back, 0 bases at V and 14 bases at J, with 14 bases in the middle. This CDR3 spans 13 amino acids. CDR3 region: CASSYSSGGPEFF. The DNA for the CDR3 is TGTGCCAGCAGTTACTCGTCTGGGGGTCCCGAGTTCTTC.

The gene calls are TRBV7-8 and TRBJ2-5; D uncertain. Deletions cut 2 bases from V and 3 bases from J, with 13 bases between. This CDR3 region has 15 residues. The V gene's germline CDR1 is SGHVS and CDR2 FQNEAQ. The CDR3 coding sequence is TGTGCCAGCAGCTTATTCGGTCAAGAGAAAGAGACCCAGTACTTC. Translated, it gives CASSLFGQEKETQYF.

The V and J genes are TRBV25-1 and TRBJ2-1; D is ambiguous. Germline V gene sequence: CDR1 MGHDK, CDR2 SYGVNS. The CDR3 runs to 13 residues. Trimming stripped 7 bases from V and 9 bases from J, with 16 bases between. In DNA form, the CDR3 reads TGTGCCAGCATAGGAGAGGTTTTAGTTGAGCAGTTCTTC. It yields the protein CASIGEVLVEQFF.

This chain joins TRBV24-1 and TRBJ2-2; D unresolved. Trimming removed 3 bases from V and 3 bases from J, with 7 bases in between. The CDR3 has 14 residues. In germline, CDR1 is KGHDR, CDR2 SFDVKD. In DNA, the CDR3 is TGTGCCACCAGTGATGACATCCACACCGGGGAGCTGTTTTTT. It is translated as CATSDDIHTGELFF.

This chain links TRBV5-1 with TRBJ1-4; D is ambiguous. The CDR3 spans 13 residues. Germline V gives CDR1 SGHRS, CDR2 YFSETQ. Trimming pared 5 bases from V and 5 bases from J, leaving 10 bases between. The CDR3 nucleotides read TGCGCCAGCAGTTCAGCGTCCAATGAAAAACTGTTTTTT. Protein: CASSSASNEKLFF.

V gene TRBV20-1 combines with J gene TRBJ2-3; TRBD1 aligns across 8 bases. CDR1 DFQATT and CDR2 SNEGSKA come from the germline V gene (reference sequence). The CDR3 is 13 amino acids. Germline trimming cut 4 bases from V and 1 base from J; bases unmatched to any gene: 1. CDR3 DNA sequence: TGCAGTGCTATGACAGGGGGCACAGATACGCAGTATTTT. It codes for CSAMTGGTDTQYF.

The CDR3 DNA follows: TGTGCCAGCAGCCCCCGGGCGCTAGCGGGGCAATCCTACAATGAGCAGTTCTTC. This translates into CASSPRALAGQSYNEQFF. The chain has TRBV3-1 and TRBJ2-1; 9 bases agree with TRBD2. CDR3 length: 18 amino acids. CDR1 and CDR2 from the germline V gene are LGHDT and YNNKEL (reference sequence). V shed 4 bases and J 1 base; nucleotides not matched to a gene: 11.

The V and J genes are TRBV18 and TRBJ2-7; 8 nucleotides match TRBD1. This CDR3 has 16 residues. V lost 0 bases and J lost 1; bases outside the gene matches: 5. Germline V gene data show CDR1 as KGHSH and CDR2 as LQKENI. CDR3 loop: CASSPPRTGSSYEQYF. In nucleotides, the CDR3 is TGTGCCAGCTCACCACCAAGGACAGGGTCGTCCTACGAGCAGTACTTC.

The gene calls are TRBV27 and TRBJ2-2; D is undetermined. The length of the CDR3 is 14 residues. V lost 6 bases and J lost 1, with 9 bases in between. Germline CDR1 is MNHEY and CDR2 is SMNVEV (reference sequence). In DNA, the CDR3 is TGTGCCAGCAGGGTAGGGTTGAACACCGGGGAGCTGTTTTTT. Protein: CASRVGLNTGELFF.

The gene calls are TRBV9 and TRBJ1-1; D unclear. The germline CDR1 and CDR2 sequences are SGDLS and YYNGEE. The CDR3 consists of 12 residues. Trimming took 4 bases from V and 1 from J, leaving 5 bases between them. Here the CDR3 DNA reads TGTGCCAGCAGCAGTTGGAACACTGAAGCTTTCTTT. Its translation: CASSSWNTEAFF.

The chain is built from TRBV4-1 and TRBJ2-1, with TRBD2 matching 7 bases. This CDR3 contains 19 residues. Germline CDR1 is MGHRA and CDR2 is YSYEKL. Trimming took 2 bases from V and 4 from J; bases not matched to a gene: 17. The CDR3 reads CASSQTPIPYLAEYNEQFF. The CDR3 nucleotides are TGCGCCAGCAGCCAAACCCCCATTCCTTATCTAGCGGAATACAATGAGCAGTTCTTC.

This sequence joins TRBV29-1 and TRBJ1-2, with D perhaps TRBD1 (5 bases). Germline loops: CDR1 SQVTM, CDR2 ANQGSEA. The CDR3 has 11 amino acids. V dropped 7 bases and J dropped 5 bases, with 11 bases sitting between them. For the CDR3, the DNA is TGCAGCGCAAGGGGCCGATATGGCTACACCTTC. Translating it yields CSARGRYGYTF.

The chain carries TRBV2 and TRBJ1-1; tentative D call: TRBD1 (5 bases). Looked up from germline, CDR1 is SNHLY and CDR2 is FYNNEI. Trimming left V 5 bases short and J 3 bases short, with 13 bases between. The CDR3 consists of 14 residues. In DNA, the CDR3 is TGTGCCAGCAGTATTGCCCTGGGGGACACTGAAGCTTTCTTT. This gives the protein CASSIALGDTEAFF.

V is TRBV5-1 and J is TRBJ1-1; D may be TRBD1 (6 bases). Trimming took 4 bases from V and 1 from J, leaving 14 bases between them. CDR1 is SGHRS, CDR2 YFSETQ, per germline. CDR3 length equals 15 residues. The CDR3 DNA reads TGCGCCAGCAGCGAAACACAGGGTGCGAACACTGAAGCTTTCTTT. Residues: CASSETQGANTEAFF.

This rearrangement joins TRBV7-9 to TRBJ2-7; TRBD2 matches at 10 bases. J was trimmed by 3 bases and V by 5 bases; bases with no gene match: 10. Per germline, CDR1 SEHNR and CDR2 FQNEAQ (reference sequence). The CDR3 is made up of 16 amino acids. The CDR3 DNA sequence: TGTGCCAGCAGCCCCCAACTAGCGGGACCCGACTACGAGCAGTACTTC. Translated, it gives CASSPQLAGPDYEQYF.

The gene calls are TRBV4-3 and TRBJ1-1; possibly TRBD1 for D (6 bases). This CDR3 contains 15 residues. V was trimmed by 0 bases and J by 7 bases, leaving 15 bases between them. The germline V gene encodes CDR1 LGHNA and CDR2 YSLEER. Here the CDR3 reads CASSQEWWAQGEAFF. CDR3 nucleotide sequence: TGCGCCAGCAGCCAAGAGTGGTGGGCACAGGGTGAAGCTTTCTTT.

V usage is TRBV2 and J usage is TRBJ1-1; 12 positions agree with TRBD1. Germline V lookup: CDR1 SNHLY, CDR2 FYNNEI. The CDR3 is 15 amino acids. V shed 6 bases, J shed 4 bases, and the junction held 6 bases outside the gene matches. CDR3 in DNA: TGTGCCAGCAGAGCCGGGACAGGGGGCTTCACTGAAGCTTTCTTT. This gives the protein CASRAGTGGFTEAFF.

J is TRBJ1-1 and V is TRBV5-1; D call uncertain. The CDR3 length is 13 residues. The ends were cut back, 3 bases at V and 6 bases at J, with 12 bases in the middle. CDR1 is SGHRS and CDR2 is YFSETQ in the germline V gene. CDR3: CASSSRPGSEAFF. CDR3 nucleotide sequence: TGCGCCAGCAGCTCAAGACCGGGATCTGAAGCTTTCTTT.

This chain joins TRBV2 and TRBJ1-2; D may be TRBD1 (6 bases). V lost 0 bases and J 3 bases, leaving 11 bases between the germline ends. CDR1 SNHLY and CDR2 FYNNEI come from the germline V gene. The CDR3 runs to 15 residues. The CDR3 DNA reads TGTGCCAGCAGTGAAGCGCTTCAGGGGTACTATGGCTACACCTTC. Amino acids: CASSEALQGYYGYTF.

The CDR3: CASSQDIGQSSNQPQHF. The CDR3 coding sequence is TGTGCCAGCAGCCAAGATATTGGGCAGTCAAGCAATCAGCCCCAGCATTTT. This chain uses TRBV3-1 with TRBJ1-5; D gene ambiguous. The V gene's germline CDR1 is LGHDT and CDR2 YNNKEL (reference sequence). V shed 0 bases and J shed 1 base, with 13 bases lying between them. The CDR3 totals 17 residues. The entire variable domain, with the rest obtained from reference TRBV3-1 and TRBJ1-5, is as follows: DTAVSQTPKYLVTQMGNDKSIKCEQNLGHDTMYWYKQDSKKFLKIMFSYNNKELIINETVPNRFSPKSPDKAHLNLHINSLELGDSAVYFCASSQDIGQSSNQPQHFGDGTRLSIL.

CDR3 sequence reads: CASSLAGTRNEQFF. The CDR3 DNA reads as TGTGCCAGCAGCTTAGCGGGGACTAGGAATGAGCAGTTCTTC. The chain has TRBV7-9 and TRBJ2-1, with 8 bases identical to TRBD2. In germline, CDR1 is SEHNR, CDR2 FQNEAQ (reference sequence). This CDR3 region has 14 residues. Losses at the gene ends were 0 bases for V and 7 bases for J; bases not matched to a gene: 2.

This clonotype was seen just once. V gene TRBV5-1 combines with J gene TRBJ1-2, with TRBD1 identical over 10 bases. J lost 2 bases, V lost 3 bases, and 10 bases had no gene match. Germline V lookup: CDR1 SGHRS, CDR2 YFSETQ. This CDR3 spans 17 amino acids. CDR3 nucleotides: TGCGCCAGCAGCTCAAGGGGACAGGGGAGGACCAACTATGGCTACACCTTC. It translates to CASSSRGQGRTNYGYTF.

The chain joins TRBV6-2 or TRBV6-3 to TRBJ2-2; TRBD2 matches at 7 bases. The CDR3 is made up of 13 amino acids. V trimming: 6 bases; J trimming: 4 bases; junction bases outside the gene matches: 2. Germline V CDR1 and CDR2: MNHEY, SVGEGT. The CDR3 DNA reads TGTGCCAGCAGATGGACTAGCACCGGGGAGCTGTTTTTT. As protein: CASRWTSTGELFF.

This chain links TRBV2 with TRBJ2-5; TRBD2 aligns across 10 bases. After removal of 7 bases from V and 5 bases from J, the junction contained 10 bases not matched to a gene. Looked up from germline, CDR1 is SNHLY and CDR2 is FYNNEI. The CDR3 contains 15 residues. CDR3 region: CASTGLASGSETQYF. DNA for the CDR3: TGTGCCAGCACCGGACTGGCTAGCGGGAGTGAGACCCAGTACTTC.

The chain has TRBV28 and TRBJ1-1; maybe TRBD1 (5 bases). Trimming pared 8 bases from V and 8 bases from J, leaving 15 bases between. Germline V gene lookup returns CDR1 MDHEN and CDR2 SYDVKM. This CDR3 contains 12 residues. The CDR3 protein is CASRPGAREAFF. Here the CDR3 DNA reads TGTGCCAGCCGACCTGGGGCCAGGGAAGCTTTCTTT.